The next 24 T cell receptor beta chains were all read from a single sample in a study of PD-1 blockade in classical Hodgkin lymphoma (dated by TCRdb to 2018 to 2020). The library was produced with the immunoSEQ multiplex PCR assay. TCRdb's version of the immuneACCESS table is confined to in-frame rearrangements and falls short of the full clone set. An unresolved V gene accounts for under half of the shortfall where checked; the remainder is of unknown origin. The sample includes thousands of clones, with around four fifths observed a single time. In total, the top ten clones hold roughly 33% of the sample. The sample's time point label is to be understood as: cycle 2 day 1 (C2D1) of nivolumab. Every trial patient had relapsed after autologous stem cell transplantation, and cohorts A, B and C differed in prior brentuximab vedotin exposure. Sequencing used peripheral blood mononuclear cells (PBMCs), obtained before the second cycle of nivolumab. The receptors were sampled from a human donor with classical Hodgkin lymphoma.

The CDR3 loop is CASREGGLGYTF. As DNA, the CDR3 is TGTGCCAGCCGAGAGGGTGGGTTAGGCTACACCTTC. This chain uses TRBV6-5 with TRBJ1-2; D call uncertain. Trimming removed 8 bases from V and 8 bases from J, with 15 bases in between. The CDR3 is 12 amino acids. Germline V gives CDR1 MNHEY, CDR2 SVGAGI.

The rearrangement joins TRBV6-5 to TRBJ2-5, with a possible D match to TRBD2 (7 bases). Germline loops: CDR1 MNHEY, CDR2 SVGAGI. The CDR3 extends over 14 amino acids. V lost 0 bases and J 4 bases, leaving 9 bases between the germline ends. DNA for the CDR3: TGTGCCAGCAGTTACTCGGGGGGGCTAGAGACCCAGTACTTC. The encoded protein is CASSYSGGLETQYF.

This clone was detected a few times. Other DNA variants within this sample encode the same CDR3. The chain uses TRBV28 and TRBJ2-5; perhaps TRBD1 as D (6 bases). Germline CDR1 MDHEN, CDR2 SYDVKM. Trimming took off 5 bases at V and 4 bases at J, with 17 bases between the two ends. There are 15 residues in the CDR3. CDR3 protein: CASSLTTGGLETQYF. CDR3 sequence (DNA): TGTGCCAGCAGTCTTACGACAGGAGGTTTAGAGACCCAGTACTTC.

This chain links TRBV4-2 with TRBJ1-5; no firm D call. This CDR3 comprises 15 residues. CDR1 is LGHNA, CDR2 YNFKEQ, per germline. V was pared by 3 bases and J by 5 bases, with 14 bases between. The CDR3 loop reads CASSQSGLSHQPQHF. CDR3 nucleotides: TGTGCCAGCAGCCAGTCCGGACTCTCACATCAGCCCCAGCATTTT.

The chain is built from TRBV5-1 and TRBJ2-7, with TRBD2 as a possible D gene (5 bases). V was cut by 1 base and J by 3 bases, with 8 bases left in between. Germline assignment: CDR1 SGHRS and CDR2 YFSETQ. The CDR3 extends over 13 amino acids. The CDR3 protein is CASSLQLDYEQYF. Written as DNA, the CDR3 is TGCGCCAGCAGCTTGCAACTAGACTACGAGCAGTACTTC.

The V call is TRBV7-9, the J call TRBJ2-1, with D possibly matching TRBD2 (5 bases). This CDR3 has 15 residues. Germline V gene lookup returns CDR1 SEHNR and CDR2 FQNEAQ (reference sequence). V was pared by 5 bases and J by 1 base, with 12 bases between. The CDR3, as DNA: TGTGCCAGCAGCAGAACCGGGGTTTCCTACAATGAGCAGTTCTTC. This translates into CASSRTGVSYNEQFF.

This clone was counted a few times. The chain combines TRBV15 with TRBJ2-1; 11 nucleotides match TRBD2. The CDR3 covers 20 residues. Trimming at V came to 0 bases and at J to 0 bases, leaving 10 bases not matched to a gene. The germline CDR1 and CDR2 sequences are LNHNV and YYDKDF (reference sequence). In DNA, the CDR3 is TGTGCCACCAGCAGAGATTTATGGCTAGCGGGGGGCAGCTCCTACAATGAGCAGTTCTTC. Translation gives CATSRDLWLAGGSSYNEQFF. The variable domain in full, with the rest retrieved from reference TRBV15 and TRBJ2-1, is DAMVIQNPRYQVTQFGKPVTLSCSQTLNHNVMYWYQQKSSQAPKLLFHYYDKDFNNEADTPDNFQSRRPNTSFCFLDIRSPGLGDTAMYLCATSRDLWLAGGSSYNEQFFGPGTRLTVL.

The V call is TRBV5-6, the J call TRBJ2-1, with a possible D match to TRBD1 (6 bases). Germline V lookup: CDR1 SGHDT, CDR2 YYEEEE. CDR3 length equals 14 residues. V was cut by 4 bases and J by 1 base, with 9 bases left in between. CDR3 nucleotide sequence: TGTGCCAGCAGCAAACAGGGTTCCTACAATGAGCAGTTCTTC. It codes for CASSKQGSYNEQFF. The full variable domain, rest sourced from reference TRBV5-6 and TRBJ2-1, is DAGVTQSPTHLIKTRGQQVTLRCSPKSGHDTVSWYQQALGQGPQFIFQYYEEEERQRGNFPDRFSGHQFPNYSSELNVNALLLGDSALYLCASSKQGSYNEQFFGPGTRLTVL.

This chain links TRBV13 with TRBJ2-2, with D tentatively TRBD1 (6 bases). The V end was cut by 6 bases, the J end by 9 bases, with 20 bases between. Germline V gene lookup returns CDR1 PRHDT and CDR2 FYEKMQ (reference sequence). The CDR3 is made up of 15 amino acids. Written as DNA, the CDR3 is TGTGCCAGCAGTTACGGGACACCTGGTATTCGGGAGCTGTTTTTT. This codes for CASSYGTPGIRELFF.

This chain uses TRBV7-2 with TRBJ1-5; TRBD1 matches at 7 bases. CDR1 is SGHTA and CDR2 is FQGNSA in the germline V gene. CDR3 length equals 16 residues. V lost 4 bases, J lost 5 bases, and 11 bases stayed unmatched. CDR3 amino acids: CASSSRFRDRHQPQHF. The CDR3 region has the DNA TGTGCCAGCAGCTCCCGCTTCCGGGACAGACATCAGCCCCAGCATTTT.

CDR3 sequence reads: CASSLPDRELAEAFF. CDR3 DNA sequence: TGTGCCAGCAGTTTACCGGACAGGGAACTGGCTGAAGCTTTCTTT. The gene calls are TRBV28 and TRBJ1-1, with 8 nucleotides matching TRBD1. V lost 2 bases, J lost 6 bases, and 8 bases stayed unmatched. The CDR3 is 15 residues long. The V gene's germline CDR1 is MDHEN and CDR2 SYDVKM.

The chain links TRBV27 to TRBJ2-6; D is uncertain. The CDR3 totals 15 residues. Germline-derived CDR1 and CDR2 are MNHEY and SMNVEV (reference sequence). The V gene lost 6 bases and the J gene lost 5 bases, with 14 bases spanning the gap. The CDR3 coding sequence is TGTGCCAGCAGCTGGCTACAAAGTCGGGCCAACGTCCTGACTTTC. Protein sequence: CASSWLQSRANVLTF.

The V call is TRBV7-8, the J call TRBJ2-1; possible D gene TRBD2, 6 bases. Trimming took 1 base from V and 6 from J, leaving 16 bases between them. CDR1 and CDR2 from the germline V gene are SGHVS and FQNEAQ. The CDR3 sequence is 16 residues long. Here the CDR3 reads CASSLGRMGGGNEQFF. CDR3 sequence (DNA): TGTGCCAGCAGCTTAGGTCGGATGGGGGGAGGCAATGAGCAGTTCTTC.

The chain recombines TRBV5-5 with TRBJ1-4; TRBD1 agrees at 8 bases. The CDR3 spans 15 residues. The germline V gene encodes CDR1 SGHKS and CDR2 YYEKEE (reference sequence). V was clipped by 0 bases and J by 7 bases; unmatched bases: 5. The CDR3 reads CASSLGQGALEKLFF. The CDR3 nucleotides are TGTGCCAGCAGCTTGGGTCAGGGGGCGCTTGAAAAACTGTTTTTT.

This clone was seen a single time. V is TRBV5-4 and J is TRBJ2-7; 8 positions match TRBD2. Germline assignment: CDR1 SGHNT and CDR2 YYREEE (reference sequence). This CDR3 spans 15 amino acids. The junction had 5 bases not matched to a gene; V was cut back by 2 bases and J by 1 base. The CDR3 DNA reads TGTGCCAGCAGCTTTAGTCGGGAGGGATCCTACGAGCAGTACTTC. Encoded protein: CASSFSREGSYEQYF.

The chain links TRBV4-1 to TRBJ2-7, with 8 bases that match TRBD2. With V trimmed by 4 bases and J by 4 bases, 9 bases remained unmatched. The CDR3 is 15 amino acids. Germline V CDR1 and CDR2: MGHRA, YSYEKL. The CDR3, as DNA: TGCGCCAGCAGCCGGTCTGAAGCGGGAGCTTACGAGCAGTACTTC. Its protein product is CASSRSEAGAYEQYF.

This sequence joins TRBV10-2 and TRBJ2-1; 7 bases line up with TRBD2. The CDR3 is made up of 18 amino acids. Trimming took 0 bases from V and 0 from J; bases not matched to a gene: 8. The V gene's germline CDR1 is WSHSY and CDR2 SAAADI. CDR3 DNA: TGCGCCAGCAGTGAGTCCGATGGGACTATTAGCTCCTACAATGAGCAGTTCTTC. It is translated as CASSESDGTISSYNEQFF.

As DNA, the CDR3 is TGTGCCAGTAGTCGCTACCTCGGGACAGGGGACAATCAGCCCCAGCATTTT. Protein: CASSRYLGTGDNQPQHF. The chain recombines TRBV19 with TRBJ1-5; 10 bases are shared with TRBD1. This CDR3 spans 17 amino acids. The J segment lost 3 bases and the V segment lost 5 bases, leaving 10 bases of the junction unmatched. Germline V gene sequence: CDR1 LNHDA, CDR2 SQIVND (reference sequence).

The chain has TRBV9 and TRBJ2-3; D remains ambiguous. The CDR3 runs to 15 residues. The V and J ends lost 3 bases and 1 base respectively, with 12 bases between them. Germline CDR1 is SGDLS and CDR2 is YYNGEE. DNA for the CDR3: TGTGCCAGCAGCGCTAACAGTTTCCGCACAGATACGCAGTATTTT. Protein product: CASSANSFRTDTQYF.

The chain joins TRBV6-1 to TRBJ2-7, with 7 bases identical to TRBD1. The CDR3 is made up of 15 amino acids. Trimming took 4 bases from V and 2 from J; bases not matched to a gene: 8. Germline V gives CDR1 MNHNS, CDR2 SASEGT. CDR3 sequence (DNA): TGTGCCAGCAGTGTCACAGGGGCCCCAACCTACGAGCAGTACTTC. Residues: CASSVTGAPTYEQYF.

This sequence joins TRBV18 and TRBJ2-5; perhaps TRBD1 as D (6 bases). V was trimmed by 3 bases and J by 2 bases, leaving 10 bases between them. The CDR3 length is 14 residues. Germline CDR1 and CDR2: KGHSH and LQKENI. The CDR3 DNA sequence: TGTGCCAGCTCACCCCGACAGGTTCAAGAGACCCAGTACTTC. Protein: CASSPRQVQETQYF.

This chain joins TRBV28 and TRBJ2-7; 7 positions match TRBD1. Germline V CDR1 and CDR2: MDHEN, SYDVKM. This CDR3 is 14 amino acids long. V dropped 5 bases and J dropped 5; count of bases not matched to a gene: 9. As DNA, the CDR3 is TGTGCCAGCAGTCTCCGACAGGGATTGCACGAGCAGTACTTC. Translated: CASSLRQGLHEQYF.

Notes on this clone: No DNA is shown, since the ends of the CDR3 on it are uncertain; the CDR3 is the one TCRdb lists. Other DNA sequences from this sample encode an identical CDR3 as well. The rearrangement joins TRBV28 to TRBJ1-2. The CDR3 is 13 residues long, counting both termini. Germline loops: CDR1 MDHEN, CDR2 SYDVKM. CDR3: CASSLERDYGYTF.

This clone appeared once. The rearrangement links TRBV4-2 to TRBJ1-5; D uncertain. The CDR3 contains 15 residues. V lost 0 bases and J 0 bases, leaving 6 bases between the germline ends. The germline CDR1 and CDR2 sequences are LGHNA and YNFKEQ. The CDR3 protein is CASSQDRHSNQPQHF. As DNA, the CDR3 is TGTGCCAGCAGCCAAGATAGGCATAGCAATCAGCCCCAGCATTTT.